This entry lists 16 T cell receptor beta chains sequenced from one sample in a study of identifying expanded T cells in peripheral blood. TCRdb's copy holds only in-frame clones and misses some; the assay was immunoSEQ multiplex PCR. The table shows approximately 130,000 clones, with approximately 84% occurring only once. Material for sequencing was blood. Receptors originate from a person aged 18 to 75 in good health.

The rearrangement uses TRBV25-1 and TRBJ2-3; D unresolved. This CDR3 comprises 11 residues. The germline CDR1 and CDR2 sequences are MGHDK and SYGVNS. Deletions cut 4 bases from V and 5 bases from J, with 4 bases between. The CDR3 loop is CASSGGDTQYF. In DNA, the CDR3 is TGTGCCAGCAGTGGGGGAGATACGCAGTATTTT.

The CDR3 DNA reads as TGTGCCAGCAGTATAACTGGGGGAGGGTACAATGAGCAGTTCTTC. Translating gives CASSITGGGYNEQFF. This rearrangement joins TRBV27 to TRBJ2-1; TRBD2 matches at 7 bases. The J segment lost 4 bases and the V segment lost 5 bases, leaving 8 bases of the junction unmatched. Germline assignment: CDR1 MNHEY and CDR2 SMNVEV (reference sequence). This CDR3 is 15 amino acids long.

This clone turned up a few times. The CDR3 reads CASSLYPQQGRKGGYTF. The CDR3 nucleotides read TGTGCCAGCAGTTTATACCCTCAACAGGGGAGGAAAGGCGGCTACACCTTC. The genes are TRBV27 and TRBJ1-2; TRBD1 agrees at 7 bases. V was pared by 1 base and J by 8 bases, with 16 bases of the junction left unmatched. The CDR3 consists of 17 residues. Germline-derived CDR1 and CDR2 are MNHEY and SMNVEV (reference sequence).

This clone was observed a few times. The CDR3 reads CASSEETAYTNQPQHF. CDR3 DNA sequence: TGTGCCAGCAGTGAGGAGACGGCCTACACCAATCAGCCCCAGCATTTT. J is TRBJ1-5 and V is TRBV6-1; D unclear. The germline V gene has CDR1 MNHNS and CDR2 SASEGT. The CDR3 loop spans 16 amino acids. Trimming shortened V by 3 bases and J by 3 bases, and 15 bases separated the two germline ends.

J is TRBJ2-1 and V is TRBV5-1, with D possibly being TRBD2 (5 bases). V lost 2 bases and J lost 4, with 10 bases in between. The CDR3 runs to 14 residues. The germline V gene encodes CDR1 SGHRS and CDR2 YFSETQ. The CDR3 bases are TGCGCCAGCAGCTTCGATGGCGGGTACAATGAGCAGTTCTTC. Its protein is CASSFDGGYNEQFF. The entire variable domain, with the rest obtained from reference TRBV5-1 and TRBJ2-1, is as follows: KAGVTQTPRYLIKTRGQQVTLSCSPISGHRSVSWYQQTPGQGLQFLFEYFSETQRNKGNFPGRFSGRQFSNSRSEMNVSTLELGDSALYLCASSFDGGYNEQFFGPGTRLTVL.

The V gene is TRBV29-1, the J gene TRBJ1-1; TRBD1 agrees at 7 bases. The CDR3 is 13 residues long. Germline CDR1 and CDR2: SQVTM and ANQGSEA. Trimming removed 5 bases from V and 5 bases from J; junction bases left unmatched: 8. The CDR3 spells CSVLRQGMTEAFF. CDR3 DNA sequence: TGCAGCGTTCTCCGACAGGGTATGACTGAAGCTTTCTTT.

The CDR3 loop is CASGYGAGELFF. The DNA of the CDR3 is TGTGCCAGCGGCTACGGGGCCGGGGAGCTGTTTTTT. The rearrangement joins TRBV2 to TRBJ2-2; D may be TRBD2 (5 bases). The CDR3 loop spans 12 amino acids. Germline CDR1 SNHLY, CDR2 FYNNEI. Deletions cut 8 bases from V and 6 bases from J, with 10 bases between.

The rearrangement uses TRBV15 and TRBJ1-1; D remains ambiguous. This CDR3 has 12 amino acids. Trimming removed 6 bases from V and 3 bases from J, with 8 bases in between. Germline values: CDR1 LNHNV, CDR2 YYDKDF (reference sequence). The CDR3 DNA reads TGTGCCACCAGTGACTCGGACACTGAAGCTTTCTTT. Protein product: CATSDSDTEAFF.

This clone was recorded only once. The rearrangement links TRBV6-5 to TRBJ1-2; possible D gene TRBD1, 5 bases. The CDR3 contains 16 residues. The germline V and J ends were trimmed by 4 bases and 4 bases, with 19 bases remaining between them. Looked up from germline, CDR1 is MNHEY and CDR2 is SVGAGI. In nucleotides, the CDR3 is TGTGCCAGCAGTTTAGGTTTTTTGCAGGGAGGCTATGGCTACACCTTC. Translated, it gives CASSLGFLQGGYGYTF.

The chain uses TRBV18 and TRBJ1-2; D is ambiguous. CDR3 length: 15 residues. Germline V gives CDR1 KGHSH, CDR2 LQKENI. Deletions cut 2 bases from V and 9 bases from J, with 19 bases between. In DNA, the CDR3 is TGTGCCAGCTCACCAGGGTGGCAGGTTCCGTACAGCTACACCTTC. Translation gives CASSPGWQVPYSYTF.

The chain carries TRBV20-1 and TRBJ2-1; D is unclear. The germline V gene has CDR1 DFQATT and CDR2 SNEGSKA (reference sequence). The CDR3 is made up of 11 amino acids. The V and J ends lost 3 bases and 7 bases respectively, with 7 bases between them. CDR3: CSASVGNEQFF. The CDR3 DNA follows: TGCAGTGCTAGTGTAGGGAATGAGCAGTTCTTC.

This clone came up once. The rearrangement links TRBV6-1 to TRBJ1-5, with D perhaps TRBD1 (5 bases). Trimming removed 3 bases from V and 2 bases from J, with 11 bases in between. This CDR3 is built from 15 residues. Looked up from germline, CDR1 is MNHNS and CDR2 is SASEGT. The CDR3 loop reads CASSDRGFGNQPQHF. The CDR3 region has the DNA TGTGCCAGCAGTGACCGGGGGTTCGGCAATCAGCCCCAGCATTTT.

V and J are TRBV11-3 and TRBJ1-2; a possible D gene is TRBD1 (5 bases). This CDR3 is built from 14 residues. The germline gives CDR1 SGHNT, CDR2 YENEEA. V was cut by 5 bases and J by 4 bases, with 14 bases left in between. Here the CDR3 reads CASSLGRYAYGYTF. CDR3 DNA sequence: TGTGCCAGCAGCCTGGGACGGTACGCCTATGGCTACACCTTC.

This chain links TRBV5-4 with TRBJ2-5, with D uncertain. Per the germline V gene, CDR1 is SGHNT and CDR2 is YYREEE (reference sequence). The CDR3 has 13 residues. V was cut by 2 bases and J by 5 bases, with 10 bases left in between. The CDR3 DNA reads TGTGCCAGCAGCTTTAGACGGAGTGAGACCCAGTACTTC. Protein product: CASSFRRSETQYF.

This sequence joins TRBV7-2 and TRBJ2-2; weak D call: TRBD2 (5 bases). The V gene's germline CDR1 is SGHTA and CDR2 FQGNSA. V shed 5 bases and J shed 4 bases, with 20 bases lying between them. The CDR3 loop spans 17 amino acids. The CDR3, as DNA: TGTGCCAGCAGCCCTGGACTCTACCCTCCTCTCACCGGGGAGCTGTTTTTT. Translated: CASSPGLYPPLTGELFF.

This clone came up a few times. This rearrangement joins TRBV6-6 to TRBJ1-1; D gene unclear. This CDR3 is 13 amino acids long. The V end was cut by 7 bases, the J end by 7 bases, with 16 bases between. Germline V CDR1 and CDR2: MNHNY, SVGAGI (reference sequence). The DNA for the CDR3 is TGTGCCAGCAACCCCTCCCTTGGATATGAAGCTTTCTTT. Translated: CASNPSLGYEAFF.